Below, 19 T cell receptor beta chains from the same sample are listed, as sequenced in a study of CXCR4 blockade with PD-1 therapy in pancreatic cancer. Clones were sequenced by immunoSEQ multiplex PCR, and TCRdb holds only the in-frame ones, with some missing. The sample carries under 4,000 clones, 41% recorded once. Input material: tumor tissue. Receptors originate from a human donor with pancreatic ductal adenocarcinoma.

This clone was counted a few times. The V call is TRBV6-8, the J call TRBJ2-2; D not certain. This CDR3 region has 14 residues. V shed 6 bases and J shed 5 bases, with 13 bases lying between them. Germline V lookup: CDR1 MNHGY, CDR2 SAAAGT. CDR3 DNA: TGTGCCAGCAGCCGGATCGAGGTGACCGGGGAGCTGTTTTTT. Encoded protein: CASSRIEVTGELFF.

The rearrangement uses TRBV27 and TRBJ1-4; D not certain. CDR3 size: 14 residues. V lost 8 bases and J 7 bases, leaving 17 bases between the germline ends. Germline CDR1 is MNHEY and CDR2 is SMNVEV (reference sequence). The CDR3: CASGRVPPGEKLFF. DNA for the CDR3: TGTGCCAGCGGGAGGGTGCCTCCGGGTGAAAAACTGTTTTTT.

This clone was found a few times. V and J are TRBV11-1 and TRBJ2-1; 10 bases fit TRBD2. The V gene end was trimmed by 1 base and the J gene end by 6 bases; junction bases not matched to a gene: 0. This CDR3 has 14 residues. Germline CDR1 SGHAT, CDR2 FQDESV (reference sequence). As DNA, the CDR3 is TGTGCCAGCAGCTTAGGGACTAGCGGCAATGAGCAGTTCTTC. It encodes CASSLGTSGNEQFF.

V gene TRBV15 combines with J gene TRBJ2-2; D ambiguous. The CDR3 has 15 residues. The germline V gene has CDR1 LNHNV and CDR2 YYDKDF (reference sequence). The ends were cut back, 4 bases at V and 5 bases at J, with 14 bases in the middle. The CDR3 DNA sequence: TGTGCCACCAGCAACCCCCGGGTTGGGACCGGGGAGCTGTTTTTT. Protein sequence: CATSNPRVGTGELFF.

The V call is TRBV1, the J call TRBJ2-2; TRBD2 is taken as the D call from the table, unchecked against the DNA. TRBV1 is labeled a pseudogene. The CDR3 is 15 residues long. The CDR3 sequence is CASTISAGNTGELFF. CDR3 coding DNA: TGCGCCAGCACCATTTCTGCGGGGAACACCGGGGAGCTGTTTTTT.

This rearrangement joins TRBV10-1 to TRBJ1-3; D remains ambiguous. Trimming left V 0 bases short and J 1 base short, with 7 bases between. This CDR3 comprises 15 residues. CDR1 is WNHNN, CDR2 SYGVQD, per germline (reference sequence). CDR3 amino acids: CASSESSGSGNTIYF. As DNA, the CDR3 is TGCGCCAGCAGTGAGTCGAGTGGTTCTGGAAACACCATATATTTT.

A few counts support this clone. The chain joins TRBV4-1 to TRBJ1-1; no clear D gene. V lost 3 bases and J 5 bases, leaving 13 bases between the germline ends. Germline V gene lookup returns CDR1 MGHRA and CDR2 YSYEKL. The CDR3 loop spans 14 amino acids. For the CDR3, the DNA is TGCGCCAGCAGCCAGCGAGGCTTGGGAACTGAAGCTTTCTTT. Its protein product is CASSQRGLGTEAFF.

There are a few counts of this clone. The J gene is TRBJ2-7, the V gene TRBV6-8; D tentatively reads TRBD1 or TRBD2 (6 bases each). The V gene's germline CDR1 is MNHGY and CDR2 SAAAGT. V lost 2 bases, J lost 4 bases, and 21 bases lay in between. CDR3 length: 17 residues. CDR3 amino acids: CASSYIGGLNSFYEQYF. DNA for the CDR3: TGTGCCAGCAGTTACATAGGGGGACTGAACTCCTTTTACGAGCAGTACTTC.

This rearrangement joins TRBV10-2 to TRBJ1-1; 9 bases line up with TRBD1. Germline V lookup: CDR1 WSHSY, CDR2 SAAADI. With V trimmed by 0 bases and J by 5 bases, 4 bases remained unmatched. CDR3 size: 15 residues. Here the CDR3 DNA reads TGCGCCAGCAGTGAGTCGGGACAGGGTAGGACTGAAGCTTTCTTT. Its translation: CASSESGQGRTEAFF.

This chain connects TRBV6-8 to TRBJ1-6; D is perhaps TRBD1 (6 bases). CDR1 and CDR2 from the germline V gene are MNHGY and SAAAGT. CDR3 length: 14 residues. V lost 2 bases to trimming and J lost 7 bases, with 9 bases between them. In DNA form, the CDR3 reads TGTGCCAGCAGTTACGGACAGACAAATTCACCCCTCCACTTT. This translates into CASSYGQTNSPLHF.

Relative to its sample, this clone is medium-sized (0.01 to 0.1%). This chain connects TRBV4-1 to TRBJ2-7; TRBD2 matches 9 bases. V dropped 3 bases and J dropped 2; count of bases not matched to a gene: 8. This CDR3 has 16 amino acids. CDR1 is MGHRA and CDR2 is YSYEKL in the germline V gene. This CDR3 reads CASSHAVTSGAYEQYF. For the CDR3, the DNA is TGCGCCAGCAGCCATGCTGTGACTAGCGGAGCCTACGAGCAGTACTTC.

The rearrangement uses TRBV15 and TRBJ1-2; D unclear. The CDR3 contains 15 residues. The V gene's germline CDR1 is LNHNV and CDR2 YYDKDF (reference sequence). Trimming cost V 2 bases and J 8 bases, with 18 bases left between them. The CDR3 coding sequence is TGTGCCACCAGCAGAACCCCGGGATTCGCTCGGGGCTACACCTTC. This translates into CATSRTPGFARGYTF.

V usage is TRBV30 and J usage is TRBJ2-7; TRBD1 agrees at 7 bases. CDR3 length equals 14 residues. Germline CDR1 and CDR2: GTSNPN and SVGIG (reference sequence). V shed 2 bases, J shed 2 bases, and the junction held 6 bases outside the gene matches. CDR3 region: CAWSSYGTAYEQYF. The CDR3 coding sequence is TGTGCCTGGAGTTCTTACGGGACAGCCTACGAGCAGTACTTC.

The chain couples TRBV19 to TRBJ2-1; 7 bases map to TRBD1. Unmatched junction bases numbered 5, after V lost 5 bases and J lost 1 base. Germline assignment: CDR1 LNHDA and CDR2 SQIVND (reference sequence). The CDR3 length is 15 residues. The CDR3 reads CASSLGTASYNEQFF. The CDR3, as DNA: TGTGCCAGTAGTCTCGGGACAGCTTCCTACAATGAGCAGTTCTTC.

Only a few counts were recorded for this clone. This sample includes further DNA sequences coding for the same CDR3. The chain uses TRBV6-8 and TRBJ2-3; possible D gene TRBD2, 6 bases. The CDR3 runs 12 residues. V was trimmed by 5 bases and J by 4 bases, leaving 7 bases between them. Germline lookup yields CDR1 MNHGY and CDR2 SAAAGT. CDR3 sequence: CASSGGADTQYF. Here the CDR3 DNA reads TGTGCCAGCAGTGGAGGGGCAGATACGCAGTATTTT.

The rearrangement joins TRBV30 to TRBJ1-2; a possible D gene is TRBD1 (6 bases). The V gene lost 6 bases and the J gene lost 0 bases, with 11 bases spanning the gap. Germline V gene data show CDR1 as GTSNPN and CDR2 as SVGIG (reference sequence). The CDR3 extends over 13 amino acids. The CDR3: CACRTAANYGYTF. DNA for the CDR3: TGTGCCTGCAGGACAGCCGCTAACTATGGCTACACCTTC.

The chain has TRBV9 and TRBJ2-6; D possibly uses TRBD1 or TRBD2 (6 bases each). Trimming pared 7 bases from V and 3 bases from J, leaving 14 bases between. The CDR3 has 15 residues. Germline CDR1 reads SGDLS; CDR2 reads YYNGEE. CDR3 loop: CASGGLISGANVLTF. CDR3 DNA: TGTGCCAGCGGGGGGCTGATCAGTGGGGCCAACGTCCTGACTTTC.

V and J are TRBV2 and TRBJ1-3, with a tentative D call TRBD1 (5 bases). This CDR3 region has 15 residues. V was cut by 6 bases and J by 0 bases, with 12 bases left in between. From germline, CDR1 is SNHLY and CDR2 FYNNEI. Here the CDR3 DNA reads TGTGCCAGCAGACAGGATCGCCCCTCTGGAAACACCATATATTTT. Encoded protein: CASRQDRPSGNTIYF.

The chain is built from TRBV12-5 and TRBJ2-3; a possible D gene is TRBD2 (6 bases). Trimming took off 7 bases at V and 2 bases at J, with 13 bases between the two ends. The V gene's germline CDR1 is LGHNT and CDR2 FRNRAP. This CDR3 region has 14 residues. CDR3 amino acids: CASAMRGFTDTQYF. DNA for the CDR3: TGTGCTAGTGCTATGCGGGGTTTCACAGATACGCAGTATTTT.